This TCR beta chain was profiled in a study of OX40 agonist ivuxolimab in advanced cancers. Overall study context: Patients in dose escalation had liver, melanoma, kidney or head and neck cancers. Findings and caveats of the study: Antigen specificity of clonally expanded peripheral T cells was not established. On average, CD8+ T cells showed a greater number of expanded clones than CD4+. Part of the nonresponder group also had normalized T-cell clonal expansion that was low.

This clone occurred a few times. The antigen is undetermined. The method was immunoSEQ multiplex PCR; TCRdb's version includes in-frame clones alone and lacks a portion of them. Of tens of thousands of clones listed, 86% are singletons. The V and J ends lost 2 bases and 5 bases, in that order; junction bases with no gene match: 6. CDR3 length equals 15 residues. From germline, CDR1 is LGHNA and CDR2 YNFKEQ. This receptor was taken from an adult with an advanced solid tumor such as melanoma, head and neck, liver or kidney cancer. The material was CD4+ or CD8+ T cells sorted from blood, obtained in a trial of the OX40 agonist ivuxolimab. The chain is built from TRBV4-2 and TRBJ1-5, with TRBD1 matching 7 bases. CDR3 in DNA: TGTGCCAGCAGCCAATACAGACAGGGAGATCAGCCCCAGCATTTT. It codes for CASSQYRQGDQPQHF.